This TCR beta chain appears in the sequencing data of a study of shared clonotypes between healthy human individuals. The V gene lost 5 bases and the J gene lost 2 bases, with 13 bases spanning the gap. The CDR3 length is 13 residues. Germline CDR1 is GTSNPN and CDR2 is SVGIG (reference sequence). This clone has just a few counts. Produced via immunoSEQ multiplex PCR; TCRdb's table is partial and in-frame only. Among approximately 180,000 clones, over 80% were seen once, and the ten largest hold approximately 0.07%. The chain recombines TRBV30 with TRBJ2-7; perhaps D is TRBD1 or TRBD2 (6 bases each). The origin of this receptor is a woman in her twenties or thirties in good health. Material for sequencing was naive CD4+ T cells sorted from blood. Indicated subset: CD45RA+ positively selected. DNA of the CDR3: TGTGCCTGGCGAAGGGGGGAGGCCTACGAGCAGTACTTC. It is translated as CAWRRGEAYEQYF.